A single sample is the source of the 21 T cell receptor beta chains below, sequenced in a study of blood T cell repertoires in COVID-19. TCRdb's table, derived via immunoSEQ multiplex PCR, lists solely in-frame clones and lacks some. This table holds about 280,000 clones, approximately 91% found once. The sequenced sample consisted of peripheral blood. Source of these receptors: a middle-aged man with acute or convalescent COVID-19.

The chain couples TRBV9 to TRBJ2-3, with D possibly being TRBD2 (6 bases). The CDR3 has 16 residues. Germline CDR1 SGDLS, CDR2 YYNGEE. Trimming pared 0 bases from V and 1 base from J, leaving 12 bases between. The CDR3 DNA reads as TGTGCCAGCAGCGTAGAGAATAGCGGCGGCACAGATACGCAGTATTTT. It is translated as CASSVENSGGTDTQYF.

The chain links TRBV27 to TRBJ1-2; tentative D call: TRBD1 (6 bases). The ends were cut back, 3 bases at V and 0 bases at J, with 11 bases in the middle. Germline V CDR1 and CDR2: MNHEY, SMNVEV (reference sequence). The CDR3 is 15 residues long. The CDR3 nucleotides read TGTGCCAGCAGTTTTGGGCAGGGGCCTAACTATGGCTACACCTTC. Its translation is CASSFGQGPNYGYTF.

This clone was counted a single time. J is TRBJ1-2 and V is TRBV6-5; D perhaps matches TRBD1 (6 bases). The CDR3 is 15 residues long. Trimming removed 0 bases at V and 8 bases at J, with 16 bases between. Germline values: CDR1 MNHEY, CDR2 SVGAGI. In DNA form, the CDR3 reads TGTGCCAGCAGTTACTCTCGGGCAGGGGCTAGGGGCTACACCTTC. Translating it yields CASSYSRAGARGYTF.

This clone was counted only a few times. The CDR3 is CASGPAGPSPLHF. In nucleotides, the CDR3 is TGTGCCAGCGGACCGGCAGGGCCTTCACCCCTCCACTTT. The J gene is TRBJ1-6, the V gene TRBV2; D is possibly TRBD1 (5 bases). Germline V CDR1 and CDR2: SNHLY, FYNNEI. CDR3 length: 13 amino acids. V lost 8 bases to trimming and J lost 9 bases, with 14 bases between them.

This chain uses TRBV3-1 (or the pseudogene TRBV3-2) with TRBJ2-1; the D is unclear. The CDR3 runs 15 residues. V lost 1 base and J 2 bases, leaving 9 bases between the germline ends. Germline CDR1 is LGHDT and CDR2 is YNNKEL (reference sequence). The CDR3 DNA follows: TGTGCCAGCAGCCAAGGCCCGCTAGCCTACAATGAGCAGTTCTTC. This translates into CASSQGPLAYNEQFF.

The CDR3 region has the DNA TGTGCCAGCAGCTTCCTGCCGACGGGAGATCAGCCCCAGCATTTT. Its protein is CASSFLPTGDQPQHF. The chain couples TRBV5-6 to TRBJ1-5; no clear D. The CDR3 runs to 15 residues. Trimming left V 2 bases short and J 5 bases short, with 14 bases between. Germline V gene lookup returns CDR1 SGHDT and CDR2 YYEEEE.

The chain employs TRBV2 and TRBJ2-1; D possibly corresponds to TRBD2 (5 bases). The CDR3 is 16 residues long. Trimming took off 6 bases at V and 5 bases at J, with 20 bases between the two ends. The V gene's germline CDR1 is SNHLY and CDR2 FYNNEI. The CDR3 reads CASSRTGVQVDNEQFF. For the CDR3, the DNA is TGTGCCAGCAGCCGGACTGGAGTTCAGGTAGACAATGAGCAGTTCTTC.

The gene calls are TRBV5-4 and TRBJ1-4, with D perhaps matching TRBD1 (6 bases). With 4 bases removed from V and 8 bases from J, the gap between germline ends came to 12 bases. CDR1 SGHNT and CDR2 YYREEE come from the germline V gene (reference sequence). The CDR3 runs 13 residues. In DNA form, the CDR3 reads TGTGCCAGCAGCGCGGTAGGGGGAGAAAAACTGTTTTTT. Translated: CASSAVGGEKLFF.

This chain connects TRBV30 to TRBJ2-3; 8 bases map to TRBD2. The CDR3 has 14 residues. The V segment lost 3 bases and the J segment 5 bases; nucleotides outside the gene matches: 7. From germline, CDR1 is GTSNPN and CDR2 SVGIG (reference sequence). In DNA, the CDR3 is TGTGCCTGGAGGCAACGGGGGGGCCTAGATACGCAGTATTTT. Translating gives CAWRQRGGLDTQYF. The variable domain in full, completed from reference TRBV30 and TRBJ2-3, reads SQTIHQWPATLVQPVGSPLSLECTVEGTSNPNLYWYRQAAGRGLQLLFYSVGIGQISSEVPQNLSASRPQDRQFILSSKKLLLSDSGFYLCAWRQRGGLDTQYFGPGTRLTVL.

The CDR3 spells CASSRTGYSYEQYF. CDR3 coding DNA: TGTGCCAGCTCACGCACGGGGTATTCCTACGAGCAGTACTTC. The rearrangement links TRBV18 to TRBJ2-7; D is perhaps TRBD2 (5 bases). The CDR3 consists of 14 residues. Trimming cost V 4 bases and J 1 base, with 11 bases left between them. The germline gives CDR1 KGHSH, CDR2 LQKENI.

This clone has a handful of counts. The chain joins TRBV2 to TRBJ1-2; 7 bases are shared with TRBD1. The CDR3 length is 15 residues. Trimming removed 6 bases from V and 3 bases from J; junction bases left unmatched: 10. The germline V gene has CDR1 SNHLY and CDR2 FYNNEI. Written as DNA, the CDR3 is TGTGCCAGCAGACGGGGGACAGTAGGGGACTATGGCTACACCTTC. This sequence encodes CASRRGTVGDYGYTF.

The V and J genes are TRBV5-6 and TRBJ2-4; 8 bases line up with TRBD1. The CDR3 runs 13 residues. V trimming: 8 bases; J trimming: 7 bases; junction bases outside the gene matches: 8. Germline CDR1 and CDR2: SGHDT and YYEEEE. CDR3 DNA: TGTGCCAGTACCGGGACAGGACGTAACATTCAGTACTTC. Its translation: CASTGTGRNIQYF.

The V gene is TRBV4-1, the J gene TRBJ1-6; D might be TRBD1 (6 bases). The CDR3 has 16 amino acids. In germline, CDR1 is MGHRA, CDR2 YSYEKL. V lost 2 bases and J 5 bases, leaving 13 bases between the germline ends. Written as DNA, the CDR3 is TGCGCCAGCAGCCAATTACAGGGAACGGATAATTCACCCCTCCACTTT. It is translated as CASSQLQGTDNSPLHF.

The chain uses TRBV2 and TRBJ1-6; D gene uncertain. The germline V and J ends were trimmed by 4 bases and 6 bases, with 13 bases remaining between them. The CDR3 has 15 residues. CDR1 and CDR2 (germline): SNHLY, FYNNEI. Written as DNA, the CDR3 is TGTGCCAGCAGTGTAACGCAGCAGGTTAATTCACCCCTCCACTTT. As protein: CASSVTQQVNSPLHF.

This chain joins TRBV2 and TRBJ1-5, with D perhaps matching TRBD1 (6 bases). The CDR3 runs 14 residues. Trimming stripped 6 bases from V and 3 bases from J, with 12 bases between. Germline V gene sequence: CDR1 SNHLY, CDR2 FYNNEI. The CDR3 spells CASRSTGPNQPQHF. CDR3 DNA: TGTGCCAGCAGAAGTACAGGGCCCAATCAGCCCCAGCATTTT.

The V gene is TRBV5-1, the J gene TRBJ2-2; D possibly corresponds to TRBD2 (6 bases). The germline gives CDR1 SGHRS, CDR2 YFSETQ. Trimming left V 4 bases short and J 1 base short, with 17 bases between. The length of the CDR3 is 17 residues. Written as DNA, the CDR3 is TGCGCCAGCAGCCCCCGGACGAGGAGGGGGAACACCGGGGAGCTGTTTTTT. This translates into CASSPRTRRGNTGELFF.

This clone was seen many times. This chain connects TRBV10-1 to TRBJ1-5; possible D gene TRBD1, 5 bases. Trimming left V 5 bases short and J 7 bases short, with 12 bases between. This CDR3 is 13 amino acids long. Germline lookup yields CDR1 WNHNN and CDR2 SYGVQD (reference sequence). The CDR3 loop reads CASSRGPQQPQHF. The CDR3 DNA reads as TGCGCCAGCAGTAGGGGTCCCCAGCAGCCCCAGCATTTT.

V usage is TRBV9 and J usage is TRBJ2-5; D ambiguous. From germline, CDR1 is SGDLS and CDR2 YYNGEE. With 0 bases removed from V and 1 base from J, the gap between germline ends came to 4 bases. The CDR3 has 13 amino acids. Here the CDR3 reads CASSVEPQETQYF. Written as DNA, the CDR3 is TGTGCCAGCAGCGTAGAGCCCCAAGAGACCCAGTACTTC.

The gene calls are TRBV3-1 (or the pseudogene TRBV3-2) and TRBJ1-1; D unclear. This CDR3 spans 15 amino acids. V was trimmed by 2 bases and J by 1 base, leaving 11 bases between them. Germline CDR1 reads LGHDT; CDR2 reads YNNKEL (reference sequence). CDR3 coding DNA: TGTGCCAGCAGCCAACGGAGGCAGCCGAACACTGAAGCTTTCTTT. Its translation is CASSQRRQPNTEAFF.

V gene TRBV6-2 or TRBV6-3 combines with J gene TRBJ2-7; a weak D match, TRBD2 (7 bases). Trimming cost V 2 bases and J 5 bases, with 16 bases left between them. The CDR3 totals 15 residues. The germline V gene has CDR1 MNHEY and CDR2 SVGEGT. The CDR3 DNA reads as TGTGCCAGCAGTTACGGCGGGGGCGACCCGGACGAGCAGTACTTC. This codes for CASSYGGGDPDEQYF.

In DNA form, the CDR3 reads TGTGCCAGCAGGGACAGTGATCATTCACCCCTCCACTTT. Translated: CASRDSDHSPLHF. The chain uses TRBV27 and TRBJ1-6; D is possibly TRBD1 (6 bases). Germline CDR1 reads MNHEY; CDR2 reads SMNVEV (reference sequence). The V end was cut by 6 bases, the J end by 8 bases, with 11 bases between. The CDR3 is 13 amino acids.